This T cell receptor beta chain was obtained from a study of cytomegalovirus exposure and HLA in healthy donors. Study-wide background: Some 180 million T cells yielded fewer than 120 million unique TCR beta sequences in earlier analysis. The study's findings and limits: Confirmation in vitro established that a few CMV-associated chains were specific for CMV antigens. Association with HLA alleles at 0.05 false discovery rate was found for roughly 17,000 TCR beta sequences in a later analysis.

Details on this clone: Its specificity is unknown.

There are 11 residues in the CDR3. CDR1 SNHLY and CDR2 FYNNEI come from the germline V gene. Use of 60 Vbeta and 13 Jbeta primers characterized the PCR. Produced via immunoSEQ multiplex PCR; TCRdb's table is partial and in-frame only. The sample has more than 150,000 clones, approximately 84% seen once. Sequenced sample: PBMCs. The clonotype comes from a woman aged 50 to 60 in good health and CMV-seropositive. This chain links TRBV2 with TRBJ2-5, with D unresolved. The closer fit of TRBJ2-7 to the DNA end suggests the J call may be wrong. The CDR3 region has the DNA TGTGCCAGCAGTGACTACTACGAGCAGTACTTC. Translating it yields CASSDYYEQYF.